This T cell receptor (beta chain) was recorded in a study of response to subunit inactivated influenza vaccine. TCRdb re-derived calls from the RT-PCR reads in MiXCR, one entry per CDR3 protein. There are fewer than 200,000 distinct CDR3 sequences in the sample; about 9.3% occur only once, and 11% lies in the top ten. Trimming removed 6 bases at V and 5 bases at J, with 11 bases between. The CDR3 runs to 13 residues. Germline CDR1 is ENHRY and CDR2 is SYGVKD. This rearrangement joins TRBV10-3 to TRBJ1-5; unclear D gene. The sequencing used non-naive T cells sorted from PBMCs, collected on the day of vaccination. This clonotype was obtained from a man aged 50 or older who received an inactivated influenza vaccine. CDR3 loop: CAISPDGDQPQHF. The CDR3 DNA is TGTGCCATCAGCCCGGACGGGGATCAGCCCCAGCATTTT.